This T cell receptor (beta chain) was identified in a study of blood T cell repertoires in COVID-19 (dated by TCRdb to about 2020). Regarding the study in general: Samples covering the acute and convalescent phases of COVID-19 were provided by collaborators in the United States, Italy and Spain. The prospective study material was composed of cDNA or gDNA derived from T cells, B-cell-depleted T cells, or PBMCs. The dataset comprised deeply sampled blood TCRbeta repertoires from subjects exposed to, actively infected with, or recovered from COVID-19. A freely available public database, intended as a resource for researchers studying the immune response to SARS-CoV-2, is where the repertoires were released. Samples were obtained from the ongoing ImmuneRACE study (first 160 participants) and from roughly 1,300 subjects provided by 6 global collaborators. A de-identified subject ID, COVID-19 status, age in years and sex were almost always included in the sample metadata. Where HLA class I and class II types were available, the types were taken from metadata supplied by the sample provider, not from assay-based typing.

V loses 6 bases of germline sequence and J loses 4 bases, and the interval between the two ends is 16 bases. Spanning cysteine to phenylalanine, the CDR3 consists of 14 amino acids. Only CDR3 DNA remains: 42 bases, in frame from the first base. CDR1 and CDR2 are drawn from the germline V gene: MNHEY, SVGAGI. The paper as a whole reports these results and caveats: The amount of clinical and demographic metadata varied by source and participant and was provided uncurated.

This clone has more than one count but fewer than ten. It lacks a known antigen. No much larger clone is present one base from it, and per-base qualities are unavailable. Whole blood was collected in K2EDTA tubes by collaborating institutions according to the institutions' own protocols. Collaborator samples were shipped for TCRbeta analysis as frozen whole blood, isolated PBMCs, or DNA extracted from either sample type. The immunoSEQ Assay, a bias-controlled multiplex PCR, was used to amplify TCRbeta CDR3 regions from genomic DNA. For the original study's pipeline: Nucleated cell counts per sample were estimated from amplification of reference gene primers within the assay. To quantify the absolute abundance of each unique TCRbeta CDR3 rearrangement, sequence reads were collapsed and filtered. For each sample, productive Simpson clonality was calculated as the square root of Simpson's diversity index over productive rearrangements. Held by TCRdb, this immuneACCESS table contains in-frame sequences only and omits some clones. Under half of the omission traces to an unresolved V gene where checked; the cause of the rest is unknown. That table supplies the V and J calls and clone size; D and trimming were determined from the DNA. The sample table shows approximately 150,000 clones, and more than 75% are seen once. The ten largest make up 4.2% of the sample.

This sequence originates from a man in his sixties with acute or convalescent COVID-19. The V gene is TRBV6-5 and the J gene is TRBJ2-7; a tentative D call is TRBD1 (5 bases match). Sequenced: peripheral blood. CDR3 protein: CASSPDSQGYEQYF. The nucleotide sequence reads as follows: TGTGCCAGCAGCCCCGACAGTCAAGGGTACGAGCAGTACTTC.